The 8 T cell receptor beta chains below come from one sample, sequenced in a study of blood T cell repertoires in COVID-19. The method was immunoSEQ multiplex PCR; TCRdb's version includes in-frame clones alone and lacks a portion of them. The top ten clones hold roughly 4.6% of a sample with approximately 220,000 clones, approximately 81% of them seen once. Sequences were obtained from peripheral blood. The receptors were gathered from a woman aged 60-75 years who had recovered from COVID-19.

The V gene is TRBV11-3, the J gene TRBJ2-2; weak D call: TRBD2 (7 bases). The germline CDR1 and CDR2 sequences are SGHNT and YENEEA. The length of the CDR3 is 15 residues. Trimming took 5 bases from V and 1 from J, leaving 11 bases between them. The CDR3 DNA sequence: TGTGCCAGCAGCCGCGGGGGCCGGAACACCGGGGAGCTGTTTTTT. Amino acids: CASSRGGRNTGELFF.

The genes are TRBV7-8 and TRBJ2-7; D ambiguous. CDR3 size: 14 residues. V lost 1 base, J lost 5 bases, and 12 bases lay in between. Germline CDR1 and CDR2: SGHVS and FQNEAQ. The CDR3 is CASSLGSIVDEQYF. The CDR3 DNA is TGTGCCAGCAGCTTAGGATCAATAGTCGACGAGCAGTACTTC.

The rearrangement links TRBV28 to TRBJ2-1, with D tentatively TRBD2 (10 bases). There are 18 residues in the CDR3. The ends were cut back, 5 bases at V and 9 bases at J, with 29 bases in the middle. The germline CDR1 and CDR2 sequences are MDHEN and SYDVKM. CDR3 DNA sequence: TGTGCCAGCAGTACAGGGGGCTTCGGACTAGCGGATACAGGTGAGCAGTTCTTC. This encodes CASSTGGFGLADTGEQFF.

This rearrangement joins TRBV7-2 to TRBJ1-2; 9 bases are shared with TRBD1. The CDR3 sequence is 17 residues long. The V and J ends lost 1 base and 7 bases, in that order; junction bases with no gene match: 13. Germline V gene lookup returns CDR1 SGHTA and CDR2 FQGNSA. CDR3 in DNA: TGTGCCAGCAGCTTAGTAGGTTCGCCGGGACAGGGAGGTGGCTACACCTTC. Its translation is CASSLVGSPGQGGGYTF.

The chain is built from TRBV18 and TRBJ1-6; 8 nucleotides align to TRBD1. This CDR3 has 16 amino acids. Germline lookup yields CDR1 KGHSH and CDR2 LQKENI. J gave up 9 bases and V 6 bases, and 13 bases lay outside the gene matches. Here the CDR3 DNA reads TGTGCCAGCTCCTCGTCAGGGGGACAGGAGTTTTCACCCCTCCACTTT. Translated: CASSSSGGQEFSPLHF.

V and J are TRBV10-3 and TRBJ1-5; 8 nucleotides line up with TRBD1. The CDR3 has 14 residues. Germline V gene sequence: CDR1 ENHRY, CDR2 SYGVKD. Trimming at V came to 10 bases and at J to 3 bases, leaving 8 bases not matched to a gene. Here the CDR3 DNA reads TGTGCCACCTCCCCGGACAGGGACAATCAGCCCCAGCATTTT. Amino acids: CATSPDRDNQPQHF.

V is TRBV3-1 (or the pseudogene TRBV3-2) and J is TRBJ1-4; TRBD1 matches at 8 bases. Germline V gene data show CDR1 as LGHDT and CDR2 as YNNKEL (reference sequence). V trimming: 4 bases; J trimming: 0 bases; junction bases outside the gene matches: 1. CDR3 length equals 15 residues. Here the CDR3 reads CASSPQGATNEKLFF. In DNA, the CDR3 is TGTGCCAGCAGCCCACAGGGGGCAACTAATGAAAAACTGTTTTTT.

This clone was counted once. The chain recombines TRBV5-4 with TRBJ2-3, with 10 nucleotides matching TRBD2. CDR1 is SGHNT and CDR2 is YYREEE in the germline V gene (reference sequence). There are 20 residues in the CDR3. The junction had 13 bases not matched to a gene; V was cut back by 0 bases and J by 0 bases. The CDR3 spells CASSLAGLAGDLSSTDTQYF. The CDR3 DNA follows: TGTGCCAGCAGCTTGGCGGGGCTAGCGGGGGATCTCTCTAGCACAGATACGCAGTATTTT.